In its sample, the clone carrying this T cell receptor (beta chain) was seen a few times. As yet, its antigen is unknown. This record comes from a study of human T cells and chemical hapten exposure. General observations from the study: Expanded TCRs made up significantly more big CDR3 similarity clusters than controls did.

TCRdb reprocessed the RACE reads via MiXCR and lists one record per CDR3 protein. The sample gives about 340,000 distinct CDR3 sequences, roughly 6.9% of which show up once; about 8% is in the top ten. Time point indicated: patch test 1, 2 weeks after DPC sensitization. Treatment indicated: therapeutic diphenylcyclopropenone sensitization with weekly scalp DPC. Patients had alopecia, were aged 18 to 70, and were not pregnant. This CDR3 contains 14 residues. Per germline, CDR1 DFQATT and CDR2 SNEGSKA (reference sequence). V lost 6 bases to trimming and J lost 1 base; unmatched junction nucleotides: 4. The sequencing used whole blood, collected in connection with sensitization to the hapten diphenylcyclopropenone (DPC). The TCR comes from a woman aged 18-35 years with alopecia areata. Some clones in this sample may be carry-over from other donors' samples. The chain carries TRBV20-1 and TRBJ2-3, with 10 bases identical to TRBD1. CDR3 nucleotide sequence: TGCAGTGCACGGGACAGGGGTGGCACAGATACGCAGTATTTT. This sequence encodes CSARDRGGTDTQYF.